This TCR beta chain was captured in a study of CD8+CD57+ T cells in acquired aplastic anemia. Study-wide results and limits: About 29 CD8+ CDR3 sequences occurred in both the patients and the controls.

Genomic DNA provided the template from which TCR beta VDJ and CDR3 profiles were obtained. TCRdb itself ran the reads through MiXCR, one entry per CDR3 protein. The sample holds some 150,000 distinct CDR3 sequences, about 54% seen once. The CDR3 covers 13 residues. CDR1 is ENHRY and CDR2 is SYGVKD in the germline V gene. Trimming cost V 3 bases and J 1 base, with 6 bases left between them. Remarks on this clonotype: Antigen: not known.

Patients who underwent sequencing had shown CD8+CD57+ cell expansion by flow cytometry. This rearrangement joins TRBV10-3 to TRBJ1-1, with D unclear. The specimen sequenced was sorted CD4+, CD8+, or CD8+CD57+ T cells (not recorded which) from PBMCs. This sequence originates from a human donor with aplastic anemia. The CDR3 DNA is TGTGCCATCAGTGATTTCGAGAACACTGAAGCTTTCTTT. Translation gives CAISDFENTEAFF.